The 32 T cell receptor beta chains below come from one sample, sequenced in a study of T cell responses to AZD1222 COVID-19 vaccine. The assay was immunoSEQ multiplex PCR, and TCRdb's table has in-frame clones only and misses some. The sample has 110,000 or so clones; more than 75% are singletons. The material sequenced was peripheral blood, taken 28 days after the second AZD1222 dose. These TCRs come from an adult who received the AZD1222 COVID-19 vaccine.

This clone was recorded once. The rearrangement uses TRBV7-6 and TRBJ1-5; D is unresolved. The length of the CDR3 is 13 residues. In germline, CDR1 is SGHVS, CDR2 FNYEAQ. Trimming stripped 6 bases from V and 0 bases from J, with 6 bases between. CDR3 in DNA: TGTGCCAGCAGTTTTTATAGCAATCAGCCCCAGCATTTT. Translation gives CASSFYSNQPQHF.

V and J are TRBV12-5 and TRBJ2-5; perhaps TRBD2 as D (6 bases). The CDR3 consists of 16 residues. CDR1 is LGHNT and CDR2 is FRNRAP in the germline V gene. V was clipped by 1 base and J by 1 base, with 13 bases between them. The CDR3 here is CASGLGGAGPQETQYF. CDR3 nucleotide sequence: TGTGCTAGTGGTTTGGGAGGAGCGGGCCCCCAAGAGACCCAGTACTTC.

This clone was counted a single time. At one boundary the junction diverges from the germline segment, which might be a read error. The chain combines TRBV19 with TRBJ1-2, with no clear D. The CDR3 runs to 14 residues. CDR1 and CDR2 from the germline V gene are LNHDA and SQIVND (reference sequence). CDR3 in DNA: TGTGCCAGTAGTATTGGTCTTAGGGAAGACGCGAGGGCATTC. It yields the protein CASSIGLREDARAF.

This clone was observed a handful of times. The chain employs TRBV9 and TRBJ1-5; 7 nucleotides agree with TRBD1. Germline V gene sequence: CDR1 SGDLS, CDR2 YYNGEE. The CDR3 loop spans 14 amino acids. The ends lost 3 bases at V and 3 bases at J; junction bases unmatched: 3. CDR3: CASSATGANQPQHF. The CDR3 DNA reads TGTGCCAGCAGCGCCACAGGGGCCAATCAGCCCCAGCATTTT.

This clone was recorded only once. The V gene is TRBV4-1, the J gene TRBJ1-1, with D hard to call. The CDR3 is 12 amino acids. Per the germline V gene, CDR1 is MGHRA and CDR2 is YSYEKL. Trimming shortened V by 0 bases and J by 8 bases, and 7 bases separated the two germline ends. CDR3: CASSQETAEAFF. The CDR3, as DNA: TGCGCCAGCAGCCAAGAAACCGCCGAAGCTTTCTTT.

J is TRBJ1-2 and V is TRBV9, with D perhaps matching TRBD1 (6 bases). Germline V CDR1 and CDR2: SGDLS, YYNGEE. Trimming took 0 bases from V and 0 from J, leaving 9 bases between them. The CDR3 contains 15 residues. The CDR3 nucleotides read TGTGCCAGCAGCGTAGATCACAGGGCTAACTATGGCTACACCTTC. Translated: CASSVDHRANYGYTF.

The chain links TRBV12-5 to TRBJ2-1; D gene unclear. CDR3 size: 15 residues. With 0 bases removed from V and 9 bases from J, the gap between germline ends came to 15 bases. From germline, CDR1 is LGHNT and CDR2 FRNRAP. In DNA form, the CDR3 reads TGTGCTAGTGGTTTGGTACTGACCCCGGGCAGTGAGCAGTTCTTC. Translation: CASGLVLTPGSEQFF. Using reference TRBV12-5 and TRBJ2-1 for the parts outside the CDR3, the full variable domain is DARVTQTPRHKVTEMGQEVTMRCQPILGHNTVFWYRQTMMQGLELLAYFRNRAPLDDSGMPKDRFSAEMPDATLATLKIQPSEPRDSAVYFCASGLVLTPGSEQFFGPGTRLTVL.

The rearrangement links TRBV9 to TRBJ2-2, with a possible D match to TRBD2 (5 bases). V shed 1 base and J shed 3 bases, with 10 bases lying between them. The CDR3 has 15 amino acids. Germline values: CDR1 SGDLS, CDR2 YYNGEE. CDR3 region: CASSVTLRDTGELFF. As DNA, the CDR3 is TGTGCCAGCAGCGTAACGTTGAGGGACACCGGGGAGCTGTTTTTT.

The rearrangement uses TRBV4-2 and TRBJ2-2, with D maybe TRBD2 (6 bases). This CDR3 comprises 16 residues. The V and J ends lost 3 bases and 0 bases respectively, with 11 bases between them. Looked up from germline, CDR1 is LGHNA and CDR2 is YNFKEQ. CDR3: CASSHGAGPNTGELFF. For the CDR3, the DNA is TGTGCCAGCAGCCACGGCGCGGGACCGAACACCGGGGAGCTGTTTTTT.

The rearrangement joins TRBV28 to TRBJ2-4, with D unresolved. V was trimmed by 8 bases and J by 6 bases, leaving 17 bases between them. The length of the CDR3 is 14 residues. CDR1 is MDHEN and CDR2 is SYDVKM in the germline V gene. Here the CDR3 DNA reads TGTGCCAGCGGTACCACACGGTTGGGAAACATTCAGTACTTC. Its translation: CASGTTRLGNIQYF.

The genes are TRBV10-3 and TRBJ1-1; D is uncertain. Trimming left V 4 bases short and J 2 bases short, with 8 bases between. There are 13 residues in the CDR3. Germline V CDR1 and CDR2: ENHRY, SYGVKD. The CDR3 region is CAISVEGNTEAFF. CDR3 sequence (DNA): TGTGCCATCAGTGTGGAGGGAAACACTGAAGCTTTCTTT.

This sequence joins TRBV4-1 and TRBJ1-5, with D uncertain. Per germline, CDR1 MGHRA and CDR2 YSYEKL. V was trimmed by 0 bases and J by 4 bases, leaving 10 bases between them. This CDR3 contains 15 residues. For the CDR3, the DNA is TGCGCCAGCAGCCAAGATTTACGCTCTAATCAGCCCCAGCATTTT. This gives the protein CASSQDLRSNQPQHF.

The chain uses TRBV6-1 and TRBJ2-1; 15 bases match TRBD2. CDR3 size: 19 residues. V was clipped by 2 bases and J by 0 bases; unmatched bases: 5. CDR1 is MNHNS, CDR2 SASEGT, per germline. The CDR3 DNA reads as TGTGCCAGCAGTGAAATGGGACTAGCGGGAGGCTCCTCCTACAATGAGCAGTTCTTC. Residues: CASSEMGLAGGSSYNEQFF.

V and J are TRBV19 and TRBJ1-3; no definite D call. The CDR3 loop spans 13 amino acids. V was cut by 7 bases and J by 0 bases, with 7 bases left in between. Per germline, CDR1 LNHDA and CDR2 SQIVND (reference sequence). The CDR3 DNA reads as TGTGCCAGTATCCACAGCTCTGGAAACACCATATATTTT. The encoded protein is CASIHSSGNTIYF.

The genes are TRBV5-1 and TRBJ2-5, with D tentatively TRBD1 (6 bases). The CDR3 is 13 amino acids. Trimming cost V 3 bases and J 2 bases, with 8 bases left between them. The germline V gene encodes CDR1 SGHRS and CDR2 YFSETQ. The CDR3 bases are TGCGCCAGCAGCTCGGGACAACAAGAGACCCAGTACTTC. Its protein is CASSSGQQETQYF.

This chain joins TRBV28 and TRBJ1-3; D call uncertain. The CDR3 covers 14 residues. With 3 bases removed from V and 3 bases from J, the gap between germline ends came to 9 bases. The germline CDR1 and CDR2 sequences are MDHEN and SYDVKM. In DNA, the CDR3 is TGTGCCAGCAGTTTGACGGGAGTTGGAAACACCATATATTTT. This sequence encodes CASSLTGVGNTIYF.

This rearrangement joins TRBV12-5 to TRBJ2-5; perhaps D is TRBD1 or TRBD2 (6 bases each). The V end lost 1 base, the J end lost 5 bases, and 8 bases lay between the germline ends. CDR3 length equals 13 residues. Per the germline V gene, CDR1 is LGHNT and CDR2 is FRNRAP. The chain's CDR3 is CASGLGRGETQYF. The CDR3 bases are TGTGCTAGTGGTTTGGGGAGGGGGGAGACCCAGTACTTC.

The chain is built from TRBV14 and TRBJ2-7; 10 nucleotides agree with TRBD2. There are 16 residues in the CDR3. V lost 4 bases and J lost 2; bases outside the gene matches: 8. Looked up from germline, CDR1 is SGHDN and CDR2 is FVKESK. CDR3 in DNA: TGTGCCAGCAGCCCCAAGAGGACTAGCGGAGCCTACGAGCAGTACTTC. It codes for CASSPKRTSGAYEQYF.

In this sample, this clone turned up a few times. The rearrangement joins TRBV7-2 to TRBJ2-7; D ambiguous. Trimming left V 1 base short and J 3 bases short, with 10 bases between. The CDR3 consists of 14 residues. Germline assignment: CDR1 SGHTA and CDR2 FQGNSA. The CDR3: CASSLEGSNYEQYF. Here the CDR3 DNA reads TGTGCCAGCAGCTTAGAGGGCAGCAACTACGAGCAGTACTTC.

V and J are TRBV5-6 and TRBJ1-1, with D uncertain. This CDR3 comprises 15 residues. The V end was cut by 1 base, the J end by 6 bases, with 16 bases between. Germline V gene lookup returns CDR1 SGHDT and CDR2 YYEEEE. The CDR3 region is CASSLKWVREAEAFF. CDR3 in DNA: TGTGCCAGCAGCTTGAAGTGGGTAAGGGAGGCTGAAGCTTTCTTT. The full variable domain, with the rest looked up from reference TRBV5-6 and TRBJ1-1, is DAGVTQSPTHLIKTRGQQVTLRCSPKSGHDTVSWYQQALGQGPQFIFQYYEEEERQRGNFPDRFSGHQFPNYSSELNVNALLLGDSALYLCASSLKWVREAEAFFGQGTRLTVV.

The rearrangement links TRBV10-3 to TRBJ1-5; TRBD1 is a possible D gene (6 bases). Trimming shortened V by 2 bases and J by 7 bases, and 12 bases separated the two germline ends. The CDR3 sequence is 14 residues long. The germline CDR1 and CDR2 sequences are ENHRY and SYGVKD. The CDR3 loop reads CAISETRTVQPQHF. The CDR3 region has the DNA TGTGCCATCAGTGAGACCCGGACAGTGCAGCCCCAGCATTTT.

The J gene is TRBJ2-5, the V gene TRBV3-1 (or the pseudogene TRBV3-2); D remains unclear. CDR3 length: 13 amino acids. CDR1 is LGHDT, CDR2 YNNKEL, per germline (reference sequence). Trimming took off 1 base at V and 6 bases at J, with 9 bases between the two ends. The CDR3 loop is CASSQAGLQTQYF. CDR3 DNA sequence: TGTGCCAGCAGCCAAGCTGGGTTGCAGACCCAGTACTTC.

The chain couples TRBV6-5 to TRBJ2-7; D uncertain. The germline V and J ends were trimmed by 6 bases and 5 bases, with 5 bases remaining between them. The germline V gene encodes CDR1 MNHEY and CDR2 SVGAGI. This CDR3 spans 10 amino acids. This CDR3 reads CASSLNEQYF. Here the CDR3 DNA reads TGTGCCAGCAGCTTGAACGAGCAGTACTTC.

The rearrangement links TRBV19 to TRBJ2-1; 11 bases line up with TRBD2. This CDR3 comprises 15 residues. Germline loops: CDR1 LNHDA, CDR2 SQIVND (reference sequence). Germline trimming cut 5 bases from V and 2 bases from J; bases unmatched to any gene: 2. DNA of the CDR3: TGTGCCAGTAGTGTGACTAGCGGGGCCTACAATGAGCAGTTCTTC. Its translation is CASSVTSGAYNEQFF.

V is TRBV7-8 and J is TRBJ2-5; D gene unclear. Germline V gene sequence: CDR1 SGHVS, CDR2 FQNEAQ. The CDR3 totals 15 residues. The V gene lost 6 bases and the J gene lost 0 bases, with 14 bases spanning the gap. The CDR3 is CASSPPAADQETQYF. Here the CDR3 DNA reads TGTGCCAGCAGTCCGCCCGCGGCAGACCAAGAGACCCAGTACTTC.

CDR3 coding DNA: TGTGCCAGCAGTGAGTCCAGCAATCAGCCCCAGCATTTT. This translates into CASSESSNQPQHF. This chain joins TRBV6-4 and TRBJ1-5; D uncertain. The CDR3 consists of 13 residues. V lost 3 bases, J lost 1 base, and 4 bases lay in between. In germline, CDR1 is MRHNA, CDR2 SNTAGT.

The V gene is TRBV18, the J gene TRBJ2-2, with D unresolved. Germline CDR1 KGHSH, CDR2 LQKENI. The CDR3 is 12 residues long. V shed 3 bases and J shed 3 bases, with 2 bases lying between them. The CDR3 DNA sequence: TGTGCCAGCTCACCCGACACCGGGGAGCTGTTTTTT. Its translation: CASSPDTGELFF.

The chain has TRBV25-1 and TRBJ2-4; D is unresolved. Germline V gives CDR1 MGHDK, CDR2 SYGVNS. With 2 bases removed from V and 5 bases from J, the gap between germline ends came to 10 bases. The CDR3 has 14 residues. CDR3 in DNA: TGTGCCAGCAGTGAAAAACTGAGAGAAAACATTCAGTACTTC. Its translation is CASSEKLRENIQYF. Filled out from reference TRBV25-1 and TRBJ2-4, the complete variable domain reads EADIYQTPRYLVIGTGKKITLECSQTMGHDKMYWYQQDPGMELHLIHYSYGVNSTEKGDLSSESTVSRIRTEHFPLTLESARPSHTSQYLCASSEKLRENIQYFGAGTRLSVL.

The chain uses TRBV4-1 and TRBJ2-7, with 7 bases matching TRBD2. The V gene end was trimmed by 6 bases and the J gene end by 1 base; junction bases not matched to a gene: 12. The CDR3 covers 16 residues. Germline V gene lookup returns CDR1 MGHRA and CDR2 YSYEKL. DNA of the CDR3: TGCGCCAGCAGGGGCGAAGGGGAGGGCAAGTCCTACGAGCAGTACTTC. As protein: CASRGEGEGKSYEQYF.

The chain uses TRBV27 and TRBJ2-5; possibly TRBD1 or TRBD2 for D (7 bases each). V was shortened by 6 bases and J by 4 bases, with 21 bases between the two germline ends. The CDR3 loop spans 16 amino acids. Germline values: CDR1 MNHEY, CDR2 SMNVEV (reference sequence). CDR3 amino acids: CASRRQGGVRLETQYF. CDR3 bases: TGTGCCAGCAGGCGACAGGGAGGGGTACGACTAGAGACCCAGTACTTC.

This sequence joins TRBV4-2 and TRBJ2-5; 9 bases fit TRBD1. Germline CDR1 reads LGHNA; CDR2 reads YNFKEQ. CDR3 length: 15 residues. The J segment lost 4 bases and the V segment lost 4 bases, leaving 7 bases of the junction unmatched. The CDR3, as DNA: TGTGCCAGCAGCCGATGGACAGGGGAAGGAGAGACCCAGTACTTC. Encoded protein: CASSRWTGEGETQYF.

The chain combines TRBV4-3 with TRBJ1-1, with TRBD1 matching 7 bases. Germline V CDR1 and CDR2: LGHNA, YSLEER. This CDR3 region has 15 residues. V was pared by 0 bases and J by 4 bases, with 5 bases of the junction left unmatched. In DNA form, the CDR3 reads TGCGCCAGCAGCCAAGATGCACAGGGGAGCACTGAAGCTTTCTTT. Residues: CASSQDAQGSTEAFF.